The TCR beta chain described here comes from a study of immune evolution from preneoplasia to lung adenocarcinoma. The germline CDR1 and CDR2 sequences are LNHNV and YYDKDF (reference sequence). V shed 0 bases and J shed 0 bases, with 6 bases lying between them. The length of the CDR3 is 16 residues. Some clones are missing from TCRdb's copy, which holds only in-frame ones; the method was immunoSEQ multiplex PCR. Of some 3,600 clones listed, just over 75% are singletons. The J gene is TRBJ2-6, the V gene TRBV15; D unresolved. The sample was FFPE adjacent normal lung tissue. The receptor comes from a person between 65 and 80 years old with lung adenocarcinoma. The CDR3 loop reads CATSRDKVSGANVLTF. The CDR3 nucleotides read TGTGCCACCAGCAGAGATAAGGTCTCTGGGGCCAACGTCCTGACTTTC.